This T cell receptor beta chain was found in a study of T cell responses to AZD1222 COVID-19 vaccine. Study summary: Analysis merged second doses at about 4 or about 12 weeks.

A single count supports this clone. Its antigen is still unknown. Study-wide points: Donors skewed white British and female; clonal diversity was possibly underestimated. Just five to seven people given AZD1222 tested seropositive at baseline. Repertoire collection took place solely once the T cell response had peaked.

The germline V gene has CDR1 MNHEY and CDR2 SVGEGT. The V end was cut by 3 bases, the J end by 3 bases, with 6 bases between. The CDR3 spans 12 residues. Sequencing used immunoSEQ multiplex PCR; TCRdb keeps in-frame clones, though not all of them. The sample lists more than 95,000 clones; more than 80% were seen once. The chain is built from TRBV6-2 or TRBV6-3 and TRBJ2-7; D remains ambiguous. The sequence was obtained from an adult in good health. The starting material was peripheral blood, obtained on day 0 of AZD1222 vaccination. CDR3 DNA: TGTGCCAGCAGTTATACCGACTACGAGCAGTACTTC. Amino acid sequence: CASSYTDYEQYF.